The clone carrying this T cell receptor (beta chain) appeared a few times. Trimming pared 1 base from V and 1 base from J, leaving 10 bases between. The CDR3 totals 15 residues. The germline V gene has CDR1 SGHDT and CDR2 YYEEEE. This sample was included in a study of sequential checkpoint blockade in melanoma. Study-level background: After both sequences, patients received maintenance nivolumab.

Stated treatment: randomized to nivolumab then ipilimumab (arm A) or the reverse (arm B). PBMC sorting kept live CD3+CD8+ cells without CD19 or CD56. Method: immunoSEQ multiplex PCR; TCRdb's copy keeps in-frame clones and lacks some. The table records 8,500 to 10,000 clones, around three fifths of them present only once. This clonotype was sampled from a human donor with melanoma. Sequenced material: CD8+ T cells sorted from blood (inferred from file names), taken from a patient given nivolumab and ipilimumab in sequence. The V call is TRBV5-6, the J call TRBJ2-3; the D gene is possibly TRBD2 (6 bases). The CDR3 loop is CASSLPGLRTDTQYF. CDR3 DNA sequence: TGTGCCAGCAGCTTGCCGGGACTCCGCACAGATACGCAGTATTTT.